A selection of T cell receptor beta chains follows, all from one sample in a study of T cell changes during pregnancy in multiple sclerosis. Sequenced by immunoSEQ multiplex PCR; TCRdb stores in-frame clones only, minus some. The sample carries about 34,000 clones, approximately 90% recorded once. This sample comprised CD8+ T cells from peripheral blood mononuclear cells, obtained in the third trimester of pregnancy. These receptors were collected from a female donor with multiple sclerosis, enrolled in a pregnancy study. CDR3s include the opening cysteine and the closing phenylalanine or tryptophan. Each record gives: V gene, clone size, J gene, D gene, CDR3 DNA, CDR3 protein. D genes are given only for firm matches. A clone size is listed for some rows: how often the clone was seen (once, few, many), or a class if it is expanded.

TRBV6-5	NA	TRBJ1-1	NA	TGTGCCAGCAGTTCCCCGTCAGGGCAGGCTTTCTTT	CASSSPSGQAFF
TRBV27	NA	TRBJ2-1	NA	TGTGCCAGCAGTTTAGATGGGGCGACCTACAATGAGCAGTTCTTC	CASSLDGATYNEQFF
TRBV7-3	once	TRBJ2-3	NA	TGTGCCAGCAGCCCCTCCGGGTTCGAGCCGACGCAGTATTTT	CASSPSGFEPTQYF
TRBV5-6	NA	TRBJ2-1	TRBD2	TGTGCCAGCAGCTTGAAGGCTAGCGGGGGAGACGGTGGGCAGTTCTTC	CASSLKASGGDGGQFF
TRBV5-6	NA	TRBJ2-3	TRBD2	TGTGCCAGCAGACCGCGGGGGGGCGGCACAGATACGCAGTATTTT	CASRPRGGGTDTQYF
TRBV7-9	once	TRBJ2-7	NA	TGTGCCAGCAGCTTAGTGGCGGGGTCCTACGAGCAGTACTTC	CASSLVAGSYEQYF
TRBV4-1	NA	TRBJ2-1	NA	TGCGCCAGCAGCCAAGTGCAGGAGGGCAATGAGCAGTTCTTC	CASSQVQEGNEQFF
TRBV4-1	NA	TRBJ2-7	TRBD1	TGCGCCAGCAGCCAGGTGGACAGGGGCGCCTACGAGCAGTACTTC	CASSQVDRGAYEQYF
TRBV7-2	NA	TRBJ1-1	NA	TGTGCCAGCAGCCCGGCTCGGGACACGGGTGAAGCTTTCTTT	CASSPARDTGEAFF
TRBV2	NA	TRBJ2-1	TRBD2	TGTGCCAGCACGGAGGGCGGGGGGGACAATGAGCAGTTCTTC	CASTEGGGDNEQFF
TRBV4-1	once	TRBJ2-7	NA	TGCGCCAGCAGCCAAGGGCTCATCTACGAGCAGTACTTC	CASSQGLIYEQYF
TRBV5-4	NA	TRBJ1-6	NA	TGTGCCAGCAGCTTGGTCCAGGGAGGTAATTCACCCCTCCACTTT	CASSLVQGGNSPLHF
TRBV4-3	NA	TRBJ2-7	TRBD1	TGCGCCAGCAGCCAAGATTTGACAGGGAGAAACTACGAGCAGTACTTC	CASSQDLTGRNYEQYF
TRBV9	NA	TRBJ2-1	TRBD1	TGTGCCAGCAGCGTTCTCACGGGACAGGGGTTAAATGAGCAGTTCTTC	CASSVLTGQGLNEQFF
TRBV6-5	NA	TRBJ2-7	NA	TGTGCCAGCAGTTACGGAGGACAGAATCTCCACTACGAGCAGTACTTC	CASSYGGQNLHYEQYF
TRBV4-3	NA	TRBJ2-7	NA	TGCGCCAGCAGCCAAGAATGGCGGGGAACCCTCTACGAGCAGTACTTC	CASSQEWRGTLYEQYF
TRBV10-3	NA	TRBJ2-1	TRBD1	TGTGCCATCAGTACAGGGGGCGCCTACAATGAGCAGTTCTTC	CAISTGGAYNEQFF
TRBV19	NA	TRBJ2-7	NA	TGTGCCAGTAGTATCCGGGACTCAACCTACGAGCAGTACTTC	CASSIRDSTYEQYF
TRBV4-2	NA	TRBJ1-1	NA	TGTGCCAGCAGCCAAGACGGGTTGCTCGGGGGGGTGAACACTGAAGCTTTCTTT	CASSQDGLLGGVNTEAFF
TRBV27	NA	TRBJ2-1	NA	TGTGCCAGCAGTCTCGGGACAAAACCCTACAATGAGCAGTTCTTC	CASSLGTKPYNEQFF
TRBV6-1	NA	TRBJ2-5	NA	TGTGCCAGCAGTGAGTTGGCTCTTTCGCAAGAGACCCAGTACTTC	CASSELALSQETQYF
TRBV30	NA	TRBJ2-7	TRBD1	TGTGCCTTAAACAGGGGATCTGACGAGCAGTACTTC	CALNRGSDEQYF
TRBV4-2	NA	TRBJ1-2	TRBD1	TGTGCCAGCAGCCAAGACCGACAGGGGGCAGACTATGGCTACACCTTC	CASSQDRQGADYGYTF
TRBV15	NA	TRBJ2-7	NA	TGTGCCACCAGCCCGGGAGCCTACGAGCAGTACTTC	CATSPGAYEQYF
TRBV30	NA	TRBJ2-1	TRBD2	TGTGCCTGGAGTATCGGGACTAGCGGGGGTAATGAGCAGTTCTTC	CAWSIGTSGGNEQFF
TRBV5-5	NA	TRBJ2-7	TRBD1	TGTGCCAGCAACTCAATCAGCTCAGGGGGAAGATACGAGCAGTACTTC	CASNSISSGGRYEQYF
TRBV28	once	TRBJ2-7	NA	TGTGCCAGCAGTCGACTGACAGGTCTACACTACGAGCAGTACTTC	CASSRLTGLHYEQYF
TRBV7-6	once	TRBJ2-2	TRBD2	TGTGCCAGCAGCTTTATGCTAGCGGGGGGTTCCGGGGAGCTGTTTTTT	CASSFMLAGGSGELFF
TRBV10-3	NA	TRBJ2-4	NA	TGTGCCATCAGGGACAGCAAAAACATTCAGTACTTC	CAIRDSKNIQYF
TRBV19	once	TRBJ1-1	NA	TGTGCCAGTAGGAATCACTACTTAAACACTGAAGCTTTCTTT	CASRNHYLNTEAFF
TRBV9	NA	TRBJ2-3	TRBD2	TGTGCCAGCAGCGCCGGGGGGTCTGGCACAGATACGCAGTATTTT	CASSAGGSGTDTQYF
TRBV7-9	NA	TRBJ2-7	NA	TGTGCCAGCAGCCCGACAGGTGGGGGATACGAGCAGTACTTC	CASSPTGGGYEQYF
TRBV19	NA	TRBJ1-5	TRBD1	TGTGCCAGTAGTAGTGAAGGGGGCCCTCAGCCCCAGCATTTT	CASSSEGGPQPQHF
TRBV9	NA	TRBJ1-1	TRBD1	TGTGCCAGCAGCGTAGGGACAGGGGGGGGGAACACTGAAGCTTTCTTT	CASSVGTGGGNTEAFF
TRBV27	NA	TRBJ2-3	TRBD2	TGTGCCAGCAGTTTGTCCAGCGGGGGGCCCCGAAGCACAGATACGCAGTATTTT	CASSLSSGGPRSTDTQYF
TRBV13	NA	TRBJ1-6	NA	TGTGCCAGCAGTCACGGTACCAGGGTTTTAGGGGTCAATTCACCCCTCCACTTT	CASSHGTRVLGVNSPLHF
TRBV4-1	NA	TRBJ1-1	TRBD1	TGCGCCAGCAGCCACACACAGGGACAGGTATCTGAAGCTTTCTTT	CASSHTQGQVSEAFF
TRBV6-5	NA	TRBJ2-7	TRBD1	TGTGCCAGCAGTTACTCGAACAGGGGTGCATACGAGCAGTACTTC	CASSYSNRGAYEQYF
TRBV4-3	NA	TRBJ2-1	NA	TGCGCCAGCAGCCAAGTCGGGGACTTATCCTACAATGAGCAGTTCTTC	CASSQVGDLSYNEQFF
TRBV9	NA	TRBJ2-7	TRBD2	TGTGCCAGCTCAGGTACTAGCGCCTACGAGCAGTACTTC	CASSGTSAYEQYF
TRBV29-1	once	TRBJ2-5	TRBD2	TGCAGCGTTGATGGGCGGGGGGATCAAGAGACCCAGTACTTC	CSVDGRGDQETQYF